This passage covers 17 T cell receptor beta chains from one sample sequenced in a study of control samples from healthy donors and cancer patients (TCRdb year 2020). Libraries were constructed by the immunoSEQ multiplex PCR assay. TCRdb obtained this table from immuneACCESS and retained in-frame rearrangements with V and J assigned. These tables miss some clones; where compared with another copy, unresolved V genes account for less than half of the shortfall, and the remainder is unexplained. The sample profile shows roughly 100,000 clones; approximately 90% of them were found once. The ten largest clones take up 15% to 20% of the sample. Sequencing was performed on PBMCs. All receptors derive from a man between 60 and 70 years old with lung cancer.

This chain connects TRBV2 to TRBJ2-7; no clear D. The CDR3 loop spans 14 amino acids. Trimming pared 8 bases from V and 3 bases from J, leaving 17 bases between. Germline lookup yields CDR1 SNHLY and CDR2 FYNNEI. DNA for the CDR3: TGTGCCAGCTCTAGGGCACCTCCACTCTACGAGCAGTACTTC. Translation gives CASSRAPPLYEQYF.

This clone was recorded once. CDR3 region: CATRLADTQYF. CDR3 bases: TGTGCCACCCGGCTCGCAGATACGCAGTATTTT. The chain couples TRBV24-1 to TRBJ2-3; D remains ambiguous. In germline, CDR1 is KGHDR, CDR2 SFDVKD. The CDR3 contains 11 residues. The ends were cut back, 9 bases at V and 4 bases at J, with 7 bases in the middle.

The chain couples TRBV5-4 to TRBJ2-4, with TRBD1 identical over 7 bases. V trimming: 4 bases; J trimming: 6 bases; junction bases outside the gene matches: 7. The CDR3 loop spans 14 amino acids. Germline V gene lookup returns CDR1 SGHNT and CDR2 YYREEE (reference sequence). The CDR3 sequence: CASSPGDSLNIQYF. DNA for the CDR3: TGTGCCAGCAGCCCCGGGGACAGTCTAAACATTCAGTACTTC. Combining the CDR3 with reference TRBV5-4 and TRBJ2-4 gives the whole variable domain ETGVTQSPTHLIKTRGQQVTLRCSSQSGHNTVSWYQQALGQGPQFIFQYYREEENGRGNFPPRFSGLQFPNYSSELNVNALELDDSALYLCASSPGDSLNIQYFGAGTRLSVL.

The J gene is TRBJ2-2, the V gene TRBV5-5; a possible D gene is TRBD1 (5 bases). The CDR3 covers 13 residues. V was cut by 4 bases and J by 5 bases, with 9 bases left in between. Germline assignment: CDR1 SGHKS and CDR2 YYEKEE (reference sequence). CDR3 nucleotide sequence: TGTGCCAGCAGCCTCAGGGTTACCGGGGAGCTGTTTTTT. It specifies CASSLRVTGELFF. Using reference TRBV5-5 and TRBJ2-2 for the parts outside the CDR3, the full variable domain is DAGVTQSPTHLIKTRGQQVTLRCSPISGHKSVSWYQQVLGQGPQFIFQYYEKEERGRGNFPDRFSARQFPNYSSELNVNALLLGDSALYLCASSLRVTGELFFGEGSRLTVL.

This clone appeared a single time. The rearrangement links TRBV18 to TRBJ1-6, with TRBD1 matching 8 bases. In germline, CDR1 is KGHSH, CDR2 LQKENI. The CDR3 has 13 amino acids. The trim removed 6 bases at V and 10 bases at J, leaving 5 bases unmatched. In nucleotides, the CDR3 is TGTGCCAGCTCGTCGGACAGGGACTCACCCCTCCACTTT. Translated: CASSSDRDSPLHF.

The V gene is TRBV18, the J gene TRBJ1-1; unclear D gene. Germline values: CDR1 KGHSH, CDR2 LQKENI. This CDR3 contains 16 residues. V was shortened by 3 bases and J by 0 bases, with 14 bases between the two germline ends. In DNA form, the CDR3 reads TGTGCCAGCTCACCCCCGGGTAAGAGTATGAACACTGAAGCTTTCTTT. Translation: CASSPPGKSMNTEAFF.

The chain employs TRBV5-1 and TRBJ1-3, with a weak D call TRBD1 (5 bases). CDR1 and CDR2 (germline): SGHRS, YFSETQ. Trimming left V 4 bases short and J 0 bases short, with 14 bases between. There are 16 residues in the CDR3. CDR3: CASSPGGLASGNTIYF. The CDR3 DNA follows: TGCGCCAGCAGCCCCGGGGGACTGGCCTCTGGAAACACCATATATTTT.

This chain links TRBV3-1 (or the pseudogene TRBV3-2) with TRBJ2-7, with a possible D match to TRBD2 (7 bases). Trimming removed 1 base from V and 7 bases from J, with 11 bases in between. Germline loops: CDR1 LGHDT, CDR2 YNNKEL (reference sequence). The CDR3 is made up of 13 amino acids. The CDR3 nucleotides read TGTGCCAGCAGCCAAGTAGGGGGGGGAGAGCAGTACTTC. Protein product: CASSQVGGGEQYF.

This clone was detected a few times. The chain employs TRBV18 and TRBJ1-6; D is possibly TRBD1 (5 bases). Trimming shortened V by 2 bases and J by 7 bases, and 15 bases separated the two germline ends. Germline loops: CDR1 KGHSH, CDR2 LQKENI. This CDR3 contains 16 residues. CDR3 region: CASSPGVDSRNSPLHF. The CDR3, as DNA: TGTGCCAGCTCACCAGGAGTCGACAGTAGGAATTCACCCCTCCACTTT.

Comments on this clone: Relative to the germline gene, one junction end is altered; a read error may explain this. The chain links TRBV20-1 to TRBJ2-7; 8 bases are a match to TRBD2. The CDR3 consists of 11 residues. Germline CDR1 DFQATT, CDR2 SNEGSKA (reference sequence). The CDR3 loop reads CSARAKAGDPF. The CDR3 DNA follows: TGCAGTGCTAGAGCTAAAGCGGGAGACCCATTC.

The rearrangement joins TRBV7-6 to TRBJ2-3; 9 bases match TRBD2. Trimming took 5 bases from V and 5 from J; bases not matched to a gene: 8. The CDR3 is 15 residues long. Germline CDR1 SGHVS, CDR2 FNYEAQ. The CDR3 DNA sequence: TGTGCCAGCAGCCCGGGGACTAGCTCGGGAGATACGCAGTATTTT. Residues: CASSPGTSSGDTQYF. Using reference TRBV7-6 and TRBJ2-3 for the parts outside the CDR3, the full variable domain is GAGVSQSPRYKVTKRGQDVALRCDPISGHVSLYWYRQALGQGPEFLTYFNYEAQQDKSGLPNDRFSAERPEGSISTLTIQRTEQRDSAMYRCASSPGTSSGDTQYFGPGTRLTVL.

The V gene is TRBV18, the J gene TRBJ2-7; D remains unclear. The V gene lost 3 bases and the J gene lost 4 bases, with 13 bases spanning the gap. The CDR3 is made up of 14 amino acids. From germline, CDR1 is KGHSH and CDR2 LQKENI. CDR3 DNA sequence: TGTGCCAGCTCACCCGCTACGTCGGCGTACGAGCAGTACTTC. This codes for CASSPATSAYEQYF.

The chain couples TRBV6-5 to TRBJ1-1; 7 bases are a match to TRBD1. The germline V gene encodes CDR1 MNHEY and CDR2 SVGAGI. The trim removed 7 bases at V and 0 bases at J, leaving 2 bases unmatched. CDR3 length: 13 amino acids. The CDR3 nucleotides read TGTGCCAGCATGGGGACAGTGAACACTGAAGCTTTCTTT. Protein: CASMGTVNTEAFF.

This clone was counted once. The chain recombines TRBV5-1 with TRBJ2-3, with D perhaps being TRBD1 or TRBD2 (5 bases each). The CDR3 is 16 residues long. CDR1 and CDR2 (germline): SGHRS, YFSETQ. The germline V and J ends were trimmed by 4 bases and 5 bases, with 20 bases remaining between them. The CDR3, as DNA: TGCGCCAGCAGCACCCTGGGCTGGGGTGGGGGAGATACGCAGTATTTT. It codes for CASSTLGWGGGDTQYF.

In its sample, this clone was seen once. The chain carries TRBV5-4 and TRBJ1-5; D uncertain. The CDR3 has 13 residues. Germline-derived CDR1 and CDR2 are SGHNT and YYREEE (reference sequence). With 0 bases removed from V and 1 base from J, the gap between germline ends came to 2 bases. CDR3 region: CASSLDSNQPQHF. For the CDR3, the DNA is TGTGCCAGCAGCTTGGACAGCAATCAGCCCCAGCATTTT.

The V and J genes are TRBV30 and TRBJ2-3, with 7 bases aligning to TRBD2. The germline V gene encodes CDR1 GTSNPN and CDR2 SVGIG (reference sequence). J gave up 0 bases and V 3 bases, and 9 bases lay outside the gene matches. The CDR3 sequence is 16 residues long. CDR3 sequence reads: CAWRVTSALSTDTQYF. The CDR3 nucleotides are TGTGCCTGGAGGGTAACTAGCGCTCTTAGCACAGATACGCAGTATTTT.

The chain links TRBV30 to TRBJ1-5, with unresolved D. This CDR3 spans 15 amino acids. CDR1 and CDR2 (germline): GTSNPN, SVGIG (reference sequence). Trimming left V 2 bases short and J 4 bases short, with 15 bases between. CDR3 in DNA: TGTGCCTGGAGTCGGGATACGGGCTTTAATCAGCCCCAGCATTTT. Its protein product is CAWSRDTGFNQPQHF.